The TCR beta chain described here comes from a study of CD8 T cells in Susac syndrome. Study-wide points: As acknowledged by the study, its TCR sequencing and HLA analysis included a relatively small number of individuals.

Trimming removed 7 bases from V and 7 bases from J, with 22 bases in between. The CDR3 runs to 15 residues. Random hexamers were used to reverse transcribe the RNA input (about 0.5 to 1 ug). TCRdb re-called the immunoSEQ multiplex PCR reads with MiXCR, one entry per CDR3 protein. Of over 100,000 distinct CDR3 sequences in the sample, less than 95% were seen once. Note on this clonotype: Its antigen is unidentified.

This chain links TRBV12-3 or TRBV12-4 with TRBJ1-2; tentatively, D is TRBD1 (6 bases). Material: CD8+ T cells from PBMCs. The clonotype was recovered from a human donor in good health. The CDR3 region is CASTSPGQRTAGYTF. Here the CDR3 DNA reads TGTGCCAGCACCTCGCCGGGACAAAGGACGGCTGGCTACACCTTC.